This T cell receptor (beta chain) was captured in a study of CD8+CD57+ T cells in acquired aplastic anemia (dated by TCRdb to about 2018). General notes on the study: A mean of roughly 3.2 ug of DNA, ranging from roughly 0.19 to 27.4 ug, was extracted from sorted CD4+ and CD8+ cells. A CD8+CD57+ expansion meant a frequency higher than the mean frequency seen in healthy subjects. Study-level results and caveats: Between patients and healthy controls, no significant difference in CD8+ Simpson's diversity was found (P=0.060). Although around 30 CD8+ CDR3 sequences were shared by patients and controls, these sequences appeared highly expressed in patients and within the immunodominant clones of patients.

Genomic DNA served as template for TCR beta VDJ combination and CDR3 sequence profiling. An Illumina HiSeq 2000 was the platform used for TCR repertoire sequencing. In the original analysis: TRBV/TRBJ rearrangement plots, CDR3 size and DJ length profiles, and Simpson's diversity index were used to evaluate the repertoires. The most abundant DNA sequence in the deep sequencing data was taken as the immunodominant clone. CDR3 amino acid sequences were checked for sharing across subjects and were also compared against the VDJdb database and published repertoires. TCRdb itself trimmed the public reads at Q25 with fastp, ran MiXCR and retained productive beta chains. Rows matching on CDR3 protein sequence are summarized as one entry with the most common DNA and genes. For this entry, the V and J calls and clone size follow TCRdb and not the study's own pipeline. The sample table records 200,000 to 300,000 distinct CDR3 sequences; about 44% of these occur just once. Together, the top ten hold under 9% of the sample.

Inclusive of the bounding cysteine and phenylalanine, the CDR3 is 15 residues long. Of the read, only the CDR3 DNA is kept; its 45 bases are in frame from base 1. Compared with germline, V lacks 7 bases and J lacks 2 bases; bases without a gene match: 7. Via the germline V gene, CDR1 is KGHDR and CDR2 SFDVKD. As for this clonotype: What this receptor recognizes is not known. Base qualities are not provided; no much larger clone lies one nucleotide away.

Patients chosen for sequencing had shown expansion of CD8+CD57+ cells by flow cytometry. All patients had severe acquired aplastic anemia diagnosed by International Study of Aplastic Anemia and Agranulocytosis and Camitta criteria. No therapy had been received by the patients at the time of blood sampling. In the study, sorted CD4+ and CD8+ blood T cells from patients with severe aplastic anemia and from healthy subjects underwent deep sequencing of TCR repertoires. In the USA, patient enrollment took place under clinicaltrials.gov protocols 00001620, 01623167, 00001397, 00071045, 00081523 and 00961064. Ficoll-Paque density gradient centrifugation was used to isolate peripheral blood mononuclear cells. CD4+ and CD8+ T cells were sorted by FACS or magnetic beads before DNA extraction.

The sample taken for sequencing was sorted CD4+, CD8+, or CD8+CD57+ T cells (not recorded which) from PBMCs. The chain couples TRBV24-1 to TRBJ2-5, with 9 central nucleotides matching TRBD2. The sequence came from a human donor with aplastic anemia. The DNA reads TGTGCCACCAGAGAAATTACTAGCGGGCAAGAGACCCAGTACTTC. This is translated as CATREITSGQETQYF.